This TCR beta chain originates from a study of siplizumab effects on memory and regulatory T cells (dated by TCRdb to between 2018 and 2020). Context from the whole study: The study examined how the anti-CD2 antibody siplizumab affects alloreactive T-cell subsets in allogeneic mixed lymphocyte reactions built from human PBMCs. General study outcomes and caveats: Whether proliferating Tregs from siplizumab cultures were suppressive was not functionally confirmed. For roughly 80-97% of proliferating CD4+ or CD8+ clones, no naive or memory phenotype could be assigned. Siplizumab significantly reduced the cumulative frequency of alloreactive sequences traceable to unstimulated CD4+ memory T cells. Because sequences at frequencies below about 10^-5 were poorly captured, only a minor fraction of alloreactive clones could be mapped back to unstimulated subsets. In reactions with siplizumab, an average of 68.8% of mappable alloreactive CD4+ clones were Treg-derived, compared with roughly 26% in control reactions. Compared with memory T cells, unstimulated naive T cells appeared more diverse, and naive cells seemed to make a substantial contribution to the alloresponse.

Sorted unstimulated T cells, along with proliferating T cells recovered from mixed lymphocyte reactions, underwent TCRbeta CDR3 sequencing. Fresh whole blood from ten HLA-typed healthy donors was used as the source from which PBMCs were isolated. Concerning this clone itself: Its cognate antigen has yet to be identified. The input lacks base qualities; no much larger clone sits a single base away.

The CDR3 sequence holds 12 residues, the cysteine and phenylalanine included. The sequence is cut down to CDR3 DNA, 36 bases in frame from base 1. CDR1 SEHNR and CDR2 FQNEAQ are derived from the germline V gene (reference sequence). Trimming costs V 11 bases and J 5 bases, and their ends lie 15 bases apart. The method was the immunoSEQ multiplex PCR assay. The deep sequencing platform assayed about 90,000 TCR templates per sample. Genomic DNA extracted from sorted T cells was the material used for TCRbeta CDR3 sequencing. Turning to the authors' computational methods: The R programming language was used for clonal analysis of TCRbeta CDR3 data. Unstimulated samples were compared with post-reaction CFSE-low samples to define alloreactive CD4+ and CD8+ clones. Regulatory or non-regulatory origin of alloreactive CD4+ clones was assigned by matching sequences to the sorted unstimulated Treg and non-Treg repertoires. Here the immuneACCESS table is served through TCRdb, limited to in-frame sequences with V and J called. Missing clones are a known gap in these copies; in checked studies unresolved V genes cover under half, and the rest lacks a known reason. V and J calls and clone size are as listed in that table; D and trimming were resolved from the DNA. This sample gives 65,000 to 85,000 clones in total; just over 90% of them show up just once. 4% to 5.5% of the sample rests with the top ten.

This receptor was obtained from a human donor in good health. The rearrangement combines TRBV7-9 with TRBJ1-2, with no reliable assignment of the D segment. Input material: CD8+ T cells sorted from blood. The DNA sequence is TGTGCCCCCGGCCGGGCGGGTTATGGCTACACCTTC. It codes for CAPGRAGYGYTF.